The 21 T cell receptor beta chains reported below all come from one sample, sequenced in a study of cytomegalovirus exposure and HLA in healthy donors. 60 Vbeta and 13 Jbeta primers were used in PCR. TCRdb's table, derived via immunoSEQ multiplex PCR, lists solely in-frame clones and lacks some. The table records about 180,000 clones, approximately 80% of them present only once. Sequenced input: PBMCs. These receptors all stem from a woman aged 18 to 35 in good health and CMV-seropositive.

The CDR3 is CASIRGINPEYGYTF. For the CDR3, the DNA is TGTGCCAGCATCCGGGGTATCAACCCGGAATATGGCTACACCTTC. The V call is TRBV6-1, the J call TRBJ1-2; D unresolved. The CDR3 covers 15 residues. From germline, CDR1 is MNHNS and CDR2 SASEGT. The V end was cut by 7 bases, the J end by 5 bases, with 20 bases between.

The V and J genes are TRBV4-1 and TRBJ1-4, with 8 bases aligning to TRBD1. The CDR3 consists of 15 residues. J lost 5 bases, V lost 2 bases, and 4 bases had no gene match. Germline V CDR1 and CDR2: MGHRA, YSYEKL. CDR3 DNA sequence: TGCGCCAGCAGCCAAAACAGGGGGGGGAATGAAAAACTGTTTTTT. Encoded protein: CASSQNRGGNEKLFF.

The V gene is TRBV6-6, the J gene TRBJ2-5, with D uncertain. CDR1 MNHNY and CDR2 SVGAGI come from the germline V gene (reference sequence). Between the trimmed V and J ends, which lost 5 bases and 5 bases, there was a span of 9 bases. The CDR3 loop spans 12 amino acids. The CDR3 nucleotides read TGTGCCAGCAGTACGAACGGGGAGACCCAGTACTTC. Residues: CASSTNGETQYF.

This chain links TRBV14 with TRBJ1-1; D gene uncertain. Trimming left V 0 bases short and J 0 bases short, with 20 bases between. Germline CDR1 SGHDN, CDR2 FVKESK. The CDR3 is made up of 19 amino acids. The CDR3 DNA follows: TGTGCCAGCAGCCAAGACTTTGGCCGGGAACAATCGATGAACACTGAAGCTTTCTTT. This codes for CASSQDFGREQSMNTEAFF.

This sequence joins TRBV19 and TRBJ2-7; TRBD1 agrees at 8 bases. Trimming removed 0 bases from V and 8 bases from J; junction bases left unmatched: 15. Germline V gives CDR1 LNHDA, CDR2 SQIVND (reference sequence). This CDR3 region has 17 residues. For the CDR3, the DNA is TGTGCCAGTAGTATAGACGAGACAGGGACAGGACCTACGAAGCAGTACTTC. Translating gives CASSIDETGTGPTKQYF.

This chain links TRBV29-1 with TRBJ1-1; D remains ambiguous. The germline gives CDR1 SQVTM, CDR2 ANQGSEA. Trimming shortened V by 2 bases and J by 4 bases, and 8 bases separated the two germline ends. The CDR3 is made up of 12 amino acids. The CDR3 reads CSVEQAFTEAFF. The DNA for the CDR3 is TGCAGCGTTGAACAGGCCTTCACTGAAGCTTTCTTT. The variable domain in full, completed from reference TRBV29-1 and TRBJ1-1, reads SAVISQKPSRDICQRGTSLTIQCQVDSQVTMMFWYRQQPGQSLTLIATANQGSEATYESGFVIDKFPISRPNLTFSTLTVSNMSPEDSSIYLCSVEQAFTEAFFGQGTRLTVV.

This sequence joins TRBV25-1 and TRBJ2-5, with D maybe TRBD1 (6 bases). The CDR3 has 15 amino acids. From germline, CDR1 is MGHDK and CDR2 SYGVNS. V was pared by 5 bases and J by 2 bases, with 15 bases between. The CDR3, as DNA: TGTGCCAGCAGTCGGACAGACCTAAATCAAGAGACCCAGTACTTC. This gives the protein CASSRTDLNQETQYF.

The V call is TRBV19, the J call TRBJ1-5, with TRBD1 identical over 12 bases. CDR1 and CDR2 (germline): LNHDA, SQIVND (reference sequence). The CDR3 sequence is 15 residues long. J lost 2 bases, V lost 6 bases, and 2 bases had no gene match. CDR3 coding DNA: TGTGCCAGTAGGGGACAGGGGGCCGGCAATCAGCCCCAGCATTTT. Translating it yields CASRGQGAGNQPQHF. Using reference TRBV19 and TRBJ1-5 for the parts outside the CDR3, the full variable domain is DGGITQSPKYLFRKEGQNVTLSCEQNLNHDAMYWYRQDPGQGLRLIYYSQIVNDFQKGDIAEGYSVSREKKESFPLTVTSAQKNPTAFYLCASRGQGAGNQPQHFGDGTRLSIL.

About this clone: Germline is not matched at one junction end, which may reflect a read error. CDR3 sequence reads: CASSPDPHNSGANGLTF. DNA of the CDR3: TGCGCCAGCAGCCCAGACCCACACAACTCTGGGGCCAACGGCCTGACTTTC. This sequence joins TRBV4-3 and TRBJ2-6; D may be TRBD1 (5 bases). Germline CDR1 LGHNA, CDR2 YSLEER. This CDR3 spans 17 amino acids.

The chain is built from TRBV14 and TRBJ2-7; weak D call: TRBD1 (5 bases). V lost 1 base, J lost 6 bases, and 13 bases lay in between. The CDR3 totals 14 residues. CDR1 SGHDN and CDR2 FVKESK come from the germline V gene. The CDR3: CASSQAAGPPEQYF. As DNA, the CDR3 is TGTGCCAGCAGCCAAGCGGCAGGGCCACCCGAGCAGTACTTC.

The V and J genes are TRBV19 and TRBJ1-2; a possible D gene is TRBD1 (5 bases). Trimming cost V 6 bases and J 8 bases, with 22 bases left between them. The V gene's germline CDR1 is LNHDA and CDR2 SQIVND (reference sequence). The CDR3 is made up of 15 amino acids. Written as DNA, the CDR3 is TGTGCCAGTAGGGACTCGAAGGGAGGGACGCGGGGCTACACCTTC. Translating gives CASRDSKGGTRGYTF.

The chain recombines TRBV18 with TRBJ2-3; 13 nucleotides match TRBD2. V was pared by 5 bases and J by 2 bases, with 7 bases of the junction left unmatched. The CDR3 totals 17 residues. CDR1 and CDR2 from the germline V gene are KGHSH and LQKENI. CDR3 DNA: TGTGCCAGCTCAACACGGACTAGCGGGGGATTCACAGATACGCAGTATTTT. Translated, it gives CASSTRTSGGFTDTQYF.

The chain uses TRBV7-9 and TRBJ2-3; 7 bases map to TRBD1. This CDR3 spans 15 amino acids. Per germline, CDR1 SEHNR and CDR2 FQNEAQ (reference sequence). Trimming at V came to 2 bases and at J to 2 bases, leaving 4 bases not matched to a gene. CDR3 residues: CASSLPGQITDTQYF. CDR3 nucleotides: TGTGCCAGCAGCTTACCGGGACAGATCACAGATACGCAGTATTTT.

J is TRBJ1-1 and V is TRBV5-4; no firm D call. Trimming removed 4 bases from V and 4 bases from J, with 14 bases in between. Germline CDR1 SGHNT, CDR2 YYREEE (reference sequence). This CDR3 has 14 amino acids. The CDR3 DNA reads TGTGCCAGCAGCCCTGGCCGGGTCGGCACTGAAGCTTTCTTT. Its protein product is CASSPGRVGTEAFF.

V gene TRBV10-3 combines with J gene TRBJ2-7; D not resolved. CDR1 ENHRY and CDR2 SYGVKD come from the germline V gene. The CDR3 is 18 residues long. V shed 2 bases and J shed 2 bases, with 22 bases lying between them. The chain's CDR3 is CAISEPEPAQQIPYEQYF. The CDR3 DNA reads as TGTGCCATCAGTGAGCCAGAGCCGGCACAGCAAATTCCCTACGAGCAGTACTTC.

In its sample, this clone was seen once. The chain has TRBV9 and TRBJ1-4; D perhaps matches TRBD1 (5 bases). Germline values: CDR1 SGDLS, CDR2 YYNGEE. CDR3 length: 15 residues. V shed 0 bases and J shed 3 bases, with 9 bases lying between them. The CDR3 coding sequence is TGTGCCAGCAGCGTAGACCCAGGGCCTAATGAAAAACTGTTTTTT. This gives the protein CASSVDPGPNEKLFF.

In its sample, this clone was seen a few times. This chain connects TRBV7-8 to TRBJ2-7, with 11 bases lining up with TRBD1. Germline CDR1 reads SGHVS; CDR2 reads FQNEAQ. This CDR3 region has 16 residues. The V segment lost 1 base and the J segment 7 bases; nucleotides outside the gene matches: 9. This chain's CDR3 is CASSLEGTGGSREQYF. For the CDR3, the DNA is TGTGCCAGCAGCTTAGAGGGGACAGGGGGATCGCGGGAGCAGTACTTC.

The chain recombines TRBV27 with TRBJ2-2; D not resolved. Germline V CDR1 and CDR2: MNHEY, SMNVEV (reference sequence). V lost 6 bases and J 4 bases, leaving 6 bases between the germline ends. This CDR3 contains 12 residues. The chain's CDR3 is CASSAITGELFF. The CDR3, as DNA: TGTGCCAGCAGCGCGATCACCGGGGAGCTGTTTTTT.

The chain combines TRBV7-9 with TRBJ1-2; 7 bases line up with TRBD1. The CDR3 totals 13 residues. With V trimmed by 4 bases and J by 8 bases, 7 bases remained unmatched. CDR1 and CDR2 (germline): SEHNR, FQNEAQ (reference sequence). The CDR3 DNA is TGTGCCAGCAGCTCACAGGGGATGGGCGGCTACACCTTC. Amino acids: CASSSQGMGGYTF.

This chain connects TRBV14 to TRBJ2-1; tentatively, D is TRBD2 (7 bases). Germline V CDR1 and CDR2: SGHDN, FVKESK. With 4 bases removed from V and 3 bases from J, the gap between germline ends came to 16 bases. The CDR3 totals 16 residues. CDR3 coding DNA: TGTGCCAGCAGCCCGCTTACGGGGGGCGGCTACAATGAGCAGTTCTTC. This translates into CASSPLTGGGYNEQFF.

The CDR3 protein is CASSGWGGGTDTQYF. As DNA, the CDR3 is TGTGCCAGCAGCGGGTGGGGCGGGGGGACAGATACGCAGTATTTT. This rearrangement joins TRBV7-9 to TRBJ2-3; 8 bases are a match to TRBD2. Germline CDR1 SEHNR, CDR2 FQNEAQ (reference sequence). The CDR3 extends over 15 amino acids. V was pared by 5 bases and J by 3 bases, with 7 bases of the junction left unmatched.